This T cell receptor (beta chain) was identified in a study of T-cell memory formation after mild COVID-19 (dated by TCRdb to the early 2020s). The study in broad terms: Most TCR sequence clusters were specific to one of the two donors. T-cell clones expanding and contracting after mild COVID-19 in a couple of donors were tracked by longitudinal TCRalpha and TCRbeta repertoire sequencing. The cohort comprised two young, previously healthy adult volunteers, one female and one male.

The cysteine opens and the phenylalanine closes a CDR3 of 12 amino acids. Only the CDR3 portion is preserved as DNA: 36 bases, with reading frame beginning at the first base. V is reduced by 4 bases and J by 6 bases, leaving a spacing of 11 bases between them. The germline V gene supplies CDR1 SGHRS and CDR2 YFSETQ. PBMCs were isolated by Ficoll-Paque density gradient centrifugation. This clonotype appeared a few times. It lacks a known antigen. No clone much larger than this one lies a single base away; base qualities are absent. Beyond this particular receptor, the publication reports: The second-wave clones that peaked on day 37 were not confirmed to be SARS-CoV-2 specific. The study included only two mild cases, and larger cohorts that include severe cases with pre-infection samples were judged to be necessary. Contracting CD4+ clones turned up mainly in the CM and EM memory subsets, whereas EMRA was where CD8+ clones were enriched. Some responding clones were detected in pre-infection memory, which suggested that pre-existing cross-reactive memory T cells had joined the SARS-CoV-2 response. Clones that contracted from day 15 to 85 showed balanced CD4/CD8 phenotypes, whereas a second wave of clones that expanded from day 15 to 37 leaned towards CD4+.

The instrument given in TCRdb is Illumina NovaSeq 6000. cDNA libraries for TCRalpha and TCRbeta were prepared by 5'RACE using constant-segment primers, with sample barcodes and unique molecular identifiers added. Trizol reagent was used to extract RNA from every sample. The libraries were amplified in two PCR steps, and the second step added a second sample barcode and Illumina TruSeq adapters. The libraries were sequenced on an Illumina NovaSeq using 2 x 150 bp paired-end reads. From the authors' description of their analysis: With migec v1.2.7, reads were demultiplexed and then collapsed into UMI-guided consensus sequences. Using mixcr v2.1.11, UMI consensuses were aligned to TRA and TRB V and J templates and then assembled into clonotypes. Expanded or contracted clonotypes were those called significant by both edgeR and NoisET, with noise models trained on biological replicates. For edgeR calls, the thresholds were a false discovery rate-adjusted p below 0.01 and a log2 fold-change of 1. PCA with hierarchical clustering of max-normalized trajectories of the 1000 most abundant clonotypes was used as exploratory dynamics analysis. Separately sequenced CD4+ and CD8+ repertoires were used to assign a CD4 or CD8 phenotype to each responding clone. TCRdb trimmed the raw reads at Q25, called clones with MiXCR and kept productive beta chains. Identical CDR3 proteins give one entry, which carries the most common genes and DNA. TCRdb, rather than the study authors, made the V and J calls. The sample yields hundreds of thousands of distinct CDR3 sequences; 25% to 30% were counted once. The ten largest clones take up roughly 13% of the sample.

The TCR comes from an adult woman who had mild COVID-19 (a few samples of this study predate the infection). The sample titles of this study are shuffled in the database, so cell type and time point are left out; the donor was told from shared clones. This chain joins TRBV5-1 to TRBJ2-7; TRBD1 is perhaps the D gene, given 5 matching bases. The sample was PBMCs or a T cell subset sorted from them (not recorded which). The bases read TGCGCCAGCAGCGTATTAGGGGCCGAGCAGTACTTC. Its protein reads: CASSVLGAEQYF.